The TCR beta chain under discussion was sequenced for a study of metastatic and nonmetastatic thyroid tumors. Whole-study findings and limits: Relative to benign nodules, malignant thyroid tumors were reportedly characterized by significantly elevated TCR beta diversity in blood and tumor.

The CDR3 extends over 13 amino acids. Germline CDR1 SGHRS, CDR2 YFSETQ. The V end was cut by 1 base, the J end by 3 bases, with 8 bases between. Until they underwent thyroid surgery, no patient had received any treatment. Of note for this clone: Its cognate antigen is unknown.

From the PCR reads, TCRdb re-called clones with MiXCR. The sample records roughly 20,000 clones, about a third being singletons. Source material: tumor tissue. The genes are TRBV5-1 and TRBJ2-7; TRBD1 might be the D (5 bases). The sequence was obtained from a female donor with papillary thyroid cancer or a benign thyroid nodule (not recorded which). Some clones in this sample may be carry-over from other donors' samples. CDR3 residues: CASSLLGDYEQYF. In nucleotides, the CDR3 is TGCGCCAGCAGCTTGTTAGGGGACTACGAGCAGTACTTC.